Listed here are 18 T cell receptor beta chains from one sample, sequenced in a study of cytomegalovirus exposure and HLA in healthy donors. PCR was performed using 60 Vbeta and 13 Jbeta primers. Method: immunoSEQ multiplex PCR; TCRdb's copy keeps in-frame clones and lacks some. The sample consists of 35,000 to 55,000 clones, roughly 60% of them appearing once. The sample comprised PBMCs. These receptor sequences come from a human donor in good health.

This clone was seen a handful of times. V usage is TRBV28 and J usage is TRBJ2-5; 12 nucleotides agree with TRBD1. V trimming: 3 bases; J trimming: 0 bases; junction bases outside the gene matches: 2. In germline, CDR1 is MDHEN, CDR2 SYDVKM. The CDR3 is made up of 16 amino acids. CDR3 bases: TGTGCCAGCAGTTTCGGGGACAGGGGGCACCAAGAGACCCAGTACTTC. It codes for CASSFGDRGHQETQYF.

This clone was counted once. CDR3: CATGGGGETQYF. CDR3 nucleotide sequence: TGTGCCACCGGCGGTGGCGGGGAGACCCAGTACTTC. The chain couples TRBV6-6 to TRBJ2-5; tentatively, D is TRBD2 (5 bases). Deletions cut 10 bases from V and 5 bases from J, with 14 bases between. The CDR3 consists of 12 residues. Germline V CDR1 and CDR2: MNHNY, SVGAGI (reference sequence).

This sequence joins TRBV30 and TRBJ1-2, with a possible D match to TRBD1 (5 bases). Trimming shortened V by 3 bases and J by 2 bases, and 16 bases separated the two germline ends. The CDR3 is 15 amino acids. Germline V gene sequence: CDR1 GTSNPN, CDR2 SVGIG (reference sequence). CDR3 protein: CAWSPLGGANYGYTF. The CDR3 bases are TGTGCCTGGAGCCCGTTGGGGGGTGCGAACTATGGCTACACCTTC.

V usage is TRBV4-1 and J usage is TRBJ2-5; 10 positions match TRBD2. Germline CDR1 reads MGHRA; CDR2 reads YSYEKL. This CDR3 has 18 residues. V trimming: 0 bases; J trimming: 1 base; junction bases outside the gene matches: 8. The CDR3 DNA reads TGCGCCAGCAGCCAAGATAAACTAGCGGGGTTCCTCCAAGAGACCCAGTACTTC. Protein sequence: CASSQDKLAGFLQETQYF.

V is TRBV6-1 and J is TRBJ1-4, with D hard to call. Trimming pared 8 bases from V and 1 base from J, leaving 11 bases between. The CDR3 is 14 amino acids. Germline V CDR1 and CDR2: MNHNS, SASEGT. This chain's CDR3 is CASGRERTNEKLFF. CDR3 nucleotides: TGTGCCAGCGGTCGGGAAAGAACTAATGAAAAACTGTTTTTT.

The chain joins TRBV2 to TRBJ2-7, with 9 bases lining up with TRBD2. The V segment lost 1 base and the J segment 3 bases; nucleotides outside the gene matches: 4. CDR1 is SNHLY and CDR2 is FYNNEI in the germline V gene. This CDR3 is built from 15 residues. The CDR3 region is CASSEERGDLYEQYF. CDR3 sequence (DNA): TGTGCCAGCAGTGAAGAGCGGGGGGACCTCTACGAGCAGTACTTC.

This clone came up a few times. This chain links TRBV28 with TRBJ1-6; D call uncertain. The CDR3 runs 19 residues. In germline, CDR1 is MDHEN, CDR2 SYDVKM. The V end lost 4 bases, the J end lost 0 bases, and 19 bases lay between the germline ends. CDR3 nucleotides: TGTGCCAGCAGTTCGATAACCCGGCCAGGTAGCTCCTATAATTCACCCCTCCACTTT. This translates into CASSSITRPGSSYNSPLHF.

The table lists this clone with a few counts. The CDR3: CASSLAPYEKLFF. The CDR3 DNA follows: TGTGCCAGCAGCTTGGCTCCGTATGAAAAACTGTTTTTT. The V and J genes are TRBV5-8 and TRBJ1-4; D ambiguous. V was trimmed by 0 bases and J by 6 bases, leaving 6 bases between them. There are 13 residues in the CDR3. The germline CDR1 and CDR2 sequences are SGHTS and YDEGEE.

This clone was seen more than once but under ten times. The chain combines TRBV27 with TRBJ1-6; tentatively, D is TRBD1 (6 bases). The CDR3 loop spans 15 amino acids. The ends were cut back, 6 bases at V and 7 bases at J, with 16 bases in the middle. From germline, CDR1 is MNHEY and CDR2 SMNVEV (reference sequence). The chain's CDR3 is CASSWGRISNSPLHF. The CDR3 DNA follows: TGTGCCAGCAGCTGGGGGCGAATCTCGAATTCACCCCTCCACTTT.

The CDR3 sequence: CASGSGQGGQETQYF. CDR3 sequence (DNA): TGTGCTAGTGGTTCGGGACAGGGGGGACAAGAGACCCAGTACTTC. The J gene is TRBJ2-5, the V gene TRBV12-5; 11 positions agree with TRBD1. CDR1 is LGHNT, CDR2 FRNRAP, per germline. The V gene end was trimmed by 4 bases and the J gene end by 2 bases; junction bases not matched to a gene: 3. This CDR3 is built from 15 residues.

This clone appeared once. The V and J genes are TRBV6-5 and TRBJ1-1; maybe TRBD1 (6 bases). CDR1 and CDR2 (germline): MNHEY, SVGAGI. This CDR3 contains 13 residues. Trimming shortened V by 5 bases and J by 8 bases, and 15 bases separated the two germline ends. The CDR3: CASSRQGQQEAFF. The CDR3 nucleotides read TGTGCCAGCAGTCGACAAGGACAGCAAGAAGCTTTCTTT.

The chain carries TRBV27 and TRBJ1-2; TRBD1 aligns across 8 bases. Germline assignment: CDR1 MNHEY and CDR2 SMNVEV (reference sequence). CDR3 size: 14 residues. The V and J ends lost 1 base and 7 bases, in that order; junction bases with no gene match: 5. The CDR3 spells CASSLFAGGGGYTF. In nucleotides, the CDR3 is TGTGCCAGCAGTTTATTCGCAGGGGGCGGTGGCTACACCTTC.

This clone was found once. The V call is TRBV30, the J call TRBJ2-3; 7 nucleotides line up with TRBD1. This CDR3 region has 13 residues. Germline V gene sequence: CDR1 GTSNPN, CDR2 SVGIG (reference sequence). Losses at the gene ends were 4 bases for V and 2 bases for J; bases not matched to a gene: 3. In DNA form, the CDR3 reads TGTGCCTGGAACAGGGGTGTCACAGATACGCAGTATTTT. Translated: CAWNRGVTDTQYF.

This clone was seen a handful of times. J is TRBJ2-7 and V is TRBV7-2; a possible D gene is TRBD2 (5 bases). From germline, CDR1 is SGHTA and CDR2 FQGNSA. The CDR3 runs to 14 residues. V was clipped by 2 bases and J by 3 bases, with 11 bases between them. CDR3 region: CASSLRAAGYEQYF. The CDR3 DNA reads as TGTGCCAGCAGCTTACGGGCGGCGGGCTACGAGCAGTACTTC.

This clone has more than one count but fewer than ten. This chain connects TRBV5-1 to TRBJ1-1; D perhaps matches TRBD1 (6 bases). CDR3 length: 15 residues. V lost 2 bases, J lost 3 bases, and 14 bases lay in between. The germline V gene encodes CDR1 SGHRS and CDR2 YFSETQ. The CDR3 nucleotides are TGCGCCAGCAGCTTCGGACAGTTTAGGGACACTGAAGCTTTCTTT. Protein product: CASSFGQFRDTEAFF.

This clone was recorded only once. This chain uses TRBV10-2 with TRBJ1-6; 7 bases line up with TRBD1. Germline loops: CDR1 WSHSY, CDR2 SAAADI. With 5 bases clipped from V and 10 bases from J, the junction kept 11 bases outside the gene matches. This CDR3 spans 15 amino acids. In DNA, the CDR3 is TGCGCCAGCAGTCTTGACAGCCAGACAGGGTCACCCCTCCACTTT. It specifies CASSLDSQTGSPLHF.

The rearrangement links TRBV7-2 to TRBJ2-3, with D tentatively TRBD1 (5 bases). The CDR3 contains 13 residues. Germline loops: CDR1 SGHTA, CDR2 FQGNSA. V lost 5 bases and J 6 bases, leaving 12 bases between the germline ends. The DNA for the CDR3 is TGTGCCAGCAGCGCGGACATTAGGGATACGCAGTATTTT. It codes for CASSADIRDTQYF.

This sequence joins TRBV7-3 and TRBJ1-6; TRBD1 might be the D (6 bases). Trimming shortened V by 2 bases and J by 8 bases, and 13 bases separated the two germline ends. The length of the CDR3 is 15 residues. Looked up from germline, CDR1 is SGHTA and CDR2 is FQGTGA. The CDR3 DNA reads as TGTGCCAGCAGCTTAGGGGGGGCGGCAGATTCACCCCTCCACTTT. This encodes CASSLGGAADSPLHF.